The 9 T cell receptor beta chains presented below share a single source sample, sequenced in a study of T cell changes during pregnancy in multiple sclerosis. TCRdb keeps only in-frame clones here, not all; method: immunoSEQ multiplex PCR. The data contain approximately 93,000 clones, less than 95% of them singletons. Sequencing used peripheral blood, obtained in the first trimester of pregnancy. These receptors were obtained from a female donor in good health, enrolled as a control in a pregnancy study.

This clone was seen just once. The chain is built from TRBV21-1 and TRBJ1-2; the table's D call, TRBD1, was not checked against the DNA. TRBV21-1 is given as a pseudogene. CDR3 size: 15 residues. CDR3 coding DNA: TGTGCCAGCAGCAAGTCCGGACAGGGGGACTATGGCTACACCTTC. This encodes CASSKSGQGDYGYTF.

CDR3 protein: CASSLAQTENYGYTF. CDR3 in DNA: TGTGCCAGCAGCTTAGCGCAGACAGAAAACTATGGCTACACCTTC. The V call is TRBV7-2, the J call TRBJ1-2; TRBD1 might be the D (5 bases). The CDR3 runs 15 residues. Per germline, CDR1 SGHTA and CDR2 FQGNSA. V was trimmed by 0 bases and J by 2 bases, leaving 10 bases between them.

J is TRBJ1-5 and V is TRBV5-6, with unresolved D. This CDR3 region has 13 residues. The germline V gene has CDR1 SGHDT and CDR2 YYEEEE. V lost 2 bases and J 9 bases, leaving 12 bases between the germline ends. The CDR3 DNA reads TGTGCCAGCAGCTTAGGAGGGCGTCCGCCCCAGCATTTT. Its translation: CASSLGGRPPQHF.

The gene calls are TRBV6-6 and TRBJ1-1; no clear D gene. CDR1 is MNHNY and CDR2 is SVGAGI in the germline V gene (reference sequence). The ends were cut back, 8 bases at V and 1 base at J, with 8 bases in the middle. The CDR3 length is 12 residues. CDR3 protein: CASCSSNTEAFF. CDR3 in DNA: TGTGCCAGCTGTTCATCGAACACTGAAGCTTTCTTT.

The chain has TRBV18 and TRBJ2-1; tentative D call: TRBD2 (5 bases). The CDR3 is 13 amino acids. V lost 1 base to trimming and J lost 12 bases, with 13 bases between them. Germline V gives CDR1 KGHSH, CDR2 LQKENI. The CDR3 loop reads CASSPQKGERQFF. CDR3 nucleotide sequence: TGTGCCAGCTCACCACAAAAGGGAGAAAGGCAGTTCTTC.

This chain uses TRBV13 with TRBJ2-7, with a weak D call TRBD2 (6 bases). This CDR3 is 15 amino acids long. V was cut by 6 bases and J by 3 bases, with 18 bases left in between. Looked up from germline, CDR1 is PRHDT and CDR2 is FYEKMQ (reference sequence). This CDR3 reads CASRSRDSVIYEQYF. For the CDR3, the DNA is TGTGCCAGCAGATCCCGGGACTCAGTAATCTACGAGCAGTACTTC. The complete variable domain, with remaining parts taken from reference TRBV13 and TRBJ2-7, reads AAGVIQSPRHLIKEKRETATLKCYPIPRHDTVYWYQQGPGQDPQFLISFYEKMQSDKGSIPDRFSAQQFSDYHSELNMSSLELGDSALYFCASRSRDSVIYEQYFGPGTRLTVT.

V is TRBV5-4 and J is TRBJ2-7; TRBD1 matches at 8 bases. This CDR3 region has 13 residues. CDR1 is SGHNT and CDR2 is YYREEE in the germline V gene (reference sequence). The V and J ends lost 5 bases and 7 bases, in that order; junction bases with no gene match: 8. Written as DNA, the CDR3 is TGTGCCAGCAGGCTGGACAGGGCGCAAGAGCAGTACTTC. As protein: CASRLDRAQEQYF.

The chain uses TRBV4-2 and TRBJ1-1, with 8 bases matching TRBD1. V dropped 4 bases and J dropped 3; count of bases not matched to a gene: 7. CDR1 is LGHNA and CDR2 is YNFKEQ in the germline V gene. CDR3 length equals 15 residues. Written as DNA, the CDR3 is TGTGCCAGCAGCCGTACAGGGGGAGGGGACACTGAAGCTTTCTTT. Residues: CASSRTGGGDTEAFF.

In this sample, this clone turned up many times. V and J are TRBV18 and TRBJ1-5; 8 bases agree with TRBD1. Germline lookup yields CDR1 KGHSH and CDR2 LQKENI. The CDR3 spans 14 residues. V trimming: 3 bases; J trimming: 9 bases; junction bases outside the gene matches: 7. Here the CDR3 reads CASSPSQGVAPQHF. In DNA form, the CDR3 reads TGTGCCAGCTCACCGTCACAGGGGGTTGCGCCCCAGCATTTT.